Following are 7 T cell receptor beta chains from one sample sequenced in a study of blood T cell repertoires in COVID-19. Sequencing used immunoSEQ multiplex PCR; TCRdb keeps in-frame clones, though not all of them. The data hold 210,000 or so clones, with 84% observed a single time. The specimen was peripheral blood. These receptors all come from a human donor in a cohort sampled during active COVID-19.

J is TRBJ1-4 and V is TRBV3-1 (or the pseudogene TRBV3-2); D gene uncertain. CDR3 length equals 12 residues. CDR1 and CDR2 (germline): LGHDT, YNNKEL (reference sequence). The germline V and J ends were trimmed by 3 bases and 5 bases, with 4 bases remaining between them. CDR3 loop: CASSQSNEKLFF. Written as DNA, the CDR3 is TGTGCCAGCAGCCAGAGCAATGAAAAACTGTTTTTT.

V gene TRBV28 combines with J gene TRBJ1-2; D uncertain. Trimming took off 6 bases at V and 0 bases at J, with 14 bases between the two ends. This CDR3 is built from 15 residues. Germline loops: CDR1 MDHEN, CDR2 SYDVKM. The CDR3 loop is CASRREAGSNYGYTF. CDR3 DNA: TGTGCCAGCAGGAGAGAAGCAGGCTCTAACTATGGCTACACCTTC.

The chain has TRBV3-1 (or the pseudogene TRBV3-2) and TRBJ2-3; tentative D call: TRBD2 (5 bases). CDR1 and CDR2 from the germline V gene are LGHDT and YNNKEL (reference sequence). The CDR3 runs 13 residues. Trimming pared 0 bases from V and 10 bases from J, leaving 11 bases between. CDR3: CASSQEALRAQYF. The CDR3 DNA reads TGTGCCAGCAGCCAAGAAGCTTTGCGGGCGCAGTATTTT.

The V and J genes are TRBV28 and TRBJ2-4; D is uncertain. V gave up 6 bases and J gave up 0 bases, with 15 bases separating them. The CDR3 loop spans 16 amino acids. In germline, CDR1 is MDHEN, CDR2 SYDVKM. CDR3 in DNA: TGTGCCAGCAGCCGGTCACAGTTTATAGCCAAAAACATTCAGTACTTC. Residues: CASSRSQFIAKNIQYF.

The CDR3 here is CASNRDRLNTEAFF. The CDR3 nucleotides are TGTGCCAGCAACCGAGACAGGTTGAACACTGAAGCTTTCTTT. This chain connects TRBV27 to TRBJ1-1; tentatively, D is TRBD1 (6 bases). CDR1 is MNHEY, CDR2 SMNVEV, per germline (reference sequence). The length of the CDR3 is 14 residues. Trimming took off 7 bases at V and 0 bases at J, with 12 bases between the two ends.

V and J are TRBV6-6 and TRBJ2-1, with TRBD2 matching 8 bases. The CDR3 is 17 amino acids. The junction had 15 bases not matched to a gene; V was cut back by 5 bases and J by 6 bases. CDR1 MNHNY and CDR2 SVGAGI come from the germline V gene (reference sequence). CDR3 residues: CASSRFMGLDGLNEQFF. The CDR3 coding sequence is TGTGCCAGCAGTCGATTTATGGGACTAGACGGCCTCAATGAGCAGTTCTTC.

The V and J genes are TRBV24-1 and TRBJ1-2; 9 bases fit TRBD1. Germline trimming cut 3 bases from V and 7 bases from J; bases unmatched to any gene: 8. The germline gives CDR1 KGHDR, CDR2 SFDVKD. CDR3 length equals 15 residues. This CDR3 reads CATSDPGQGKGGYTF. CDR3 DNA: TGTGCCACCAGTGATCCAGGACAGGGGAAGGGTGGCTACACCTTC.